The 18 T cell receptor beta chains reported below all come from one sample, sequenced in a study of cytomegalovirus exposure and HLA in healthy donors. PCR involved 60 Vbeta and 13 Jbeta primers. The assay was immunoSEQ multiplex PCR, and TCRdb's table has in-frame clones only and misses some. Of 80,000 to 130,000 clones in the sample, about 75% were seen once. Source material: PBMCs. The receptors derive from a woman under 30 in good health and CMV-seropositive.

The chain joins TRBV25-1 to TRBJ2-7; 7 bases agree with TRBD1. CDR1 and CDR2 from the germline V gene are MGHDK and SYGVNS. CDR3 length: 17 amino acids. V lost 4 bases, J lost 3 bases, and 15 bases stayed unmatched. The CDR3 DNA sequence: TGTGCCAGCAGTGCAAGTCTTCGCAGGGGGTTCAGCTACGAGCAGTACTTC. It is translated as CASSASLRRGFSYEQYF.

The J gene is TRBJ2-1, the V gene TRBV4-3; 10 bases are a match to TRBD2. This CDR3 has 15 residues. Germline assignment: CDR1 LGHNA and CDR2 YSLEER. V gave up 5 bases and J gave up 4 bases; unmatched junction bases: 5. CDR3 nucleotide sequence: TGCGCCAGCAGCGACGGACTAGCGGAATACAATGAGCAGTTCTTC. Translating gives CASSDGLAEYNEQFF.

The rearrangement joins TRBV13 to TRBJ2-3, with 8 bases aligning to TRBD2. Germline V gives CDR1 PRHDT, CDR2 FYEKMQ (reference sequence). This CDR3 region has 14 residues. With V trimmed by 6 bases and J by 2 bases, 4 bases remained unmatched. CDR3 protein: CASRREVLTDTQYF. As DNA, the CDR3 is TGTGCCAGCAGGCGGGAGGTACTCACAGATACGCAGTATTTT.

The chain combines TRBV27 with TRBJ2-2; 11 bases are a match to TRBD1. Germline CDR1 MNHEY, CDR2 SMNVEV (reference sequence). This CDR3 region has 17 residues. V lost 3 bases to trimming and J lost 5 bases; unmatched junction nucleotides: 8. For the CDR3, the DNA is TGTGCCAGCAGTTTTCTGGGACAGGGGGGCAAAACCGGGGAGCTGTTTTTT. Protein product: CASSFLGQGGKTGELFF.

The chain combines TRBV29-1 with TRBJ1-4, with D perhaps TRBD1 (6 bases). Trimming took off 4 bases at V and 0 bases at J, with 9 bases between the two ends. The CDR3 consists of 14 residues. The germline V gene has CDR1 SQVTM and CDR2 ANQGSEA. CDR3 residues: CSVGQETTNEKLFF. In nucleotides, the CDR3 is TGCAGCGTTGGACAGGAGACAACTAATGAAAAACTGTTTTTT.

The J gene is TRBJ2-2, the V gene TRBV4-1, with a weak D call TRBD1 (8 bases). V was trimmed by 4 bases and J by 4 bases, leaving 13 bases between them. This CDR3 region has 15 residues. Per the germline V gene, CDR1 is MGHRA and CDR2 is YSYEKL. The CDR3 DNA reads TGCGCCAGCAGCCGGCACAGGGGGGGCACCGGGGAGCTGTTTTTT. Translating gives CASSRHRGGTGELFF.

The chain employs TRBV27 and TRBJ2-1, with 7 bases identical to TRBD1. Germline trimming cut 2 bases from V and 2 bases from J; bases unmatched to any gene: 0. The CDR3 length is 14 residues. Germline assignment: CDR1 MNHEY and CDR2 SMNVEV (reference sequence). CDR3 DNA: TGTGCCAGCAGTTTAGGGACAGCCTACAATGAGCAGTTCTTC. Translated, it gives CASSLGTAYNEQFF.

The V gene is TRBV5-1, the J gene TRBJ2-3, with 11 bases that match TRBD2. Germline CDR1 SGHRS, CDR2 YFSETQ. V lost 3 bases and J lost 5; bases outside the gene matches: 2. The CDR3 has 14 residues. CDR3 loop: CASSSSGRRDTQYF. DNA for the CDR3: TGCGCCAGCAGCTCTAGCGGGAGGAGAGATACGCAGTATTTT.

The J gene is TRBJ2-1, the V gene TRBV4-3; 8 bases align to TRBD1. Germline CDR1 reads LGHNA; CDR2 reads YSLEER. After removal of 3 bases from V and 7 bases from J, the junction contained 5 bases not matched to a gene. The length of the CDR3 is 14 residues. The CDR3 here is CASSHRDRGNEQFF. In DNA, the CDR3 is TGCGCCAGCAGCCATAGAGACAGGGGAAATGAGCAGTTCTTC.

This clone was observed a handful of times. V is TRBV6-5 and J is TRBJ2-1; no clear D gene. V lost 0 bases and J 0 bases, leaving 9 bases between the germline ends. Germline CDR1 and CDR2: MNHEY and SVGAGI. This CDR3 is built from 16 residues. The CDR3 DNA reads TGTGCCAGCAGTTACTCGAGGAGTAGCTCCTACAATGAGCAGTTCTTC. Translated: CASSYSRSSSYNEQFF.

This clone was found a few times. CDR3 residues: CASSYTTRGLGNTIYF. CDR3 coding DNA: TGTGCCAGCAGTTACACCACCAGGGGGCTCGGAAACACCATATATTTT. The chain employs TRBV6-6 and TRBJ1-3; the match to TRBD1 covers 8 bases. The trim removed 2 bases at V and 4 bases at J, leaving 7 bases unmatched. Germline V gene lookup returns CDR1 MNHNY and CDR2 SVGAGI (reference sequence). This CDR3 is built from 16 residues.

The rearrangement joins TRBV6-1 to TRBJ2-2; maybe TRBD2 (5 bases). Trimming shortened V by 8 bases and J by 6 bases, and 16 bases separated the two germline ends. The CDR3 covers 14 residues. Germline CDR1 MNHNS, CDR2 SASEGT. The CDR3 bases are TGTGCCAGCGCCCGGGGTCGCCTCCCCGGGGAGCTGTTTTTT. It encodes CASARGRLPGELFF.

The rearrangement uses TRBV28 and TRBJ2-1, with D perhaps TRBD2 (6 bases). CDR3 size: 14 residues. V shed 4 bases and J shed 7 bases, with 14 bases lying between them. CDR1 is MDHEN and CDR2 is SYDVKM in the germline V gene. CDR3 bases: TGTGCCAGCAGTTCACGGACTAAGAGAAATGAGCAGTTCTTC. Translating gives CASSSRTKRNEQFF.

The genes are TRBV7-2 and TRBJ2-7, with a possible D match to TRBD2 (5 bases). The CDR3 loop spans 18 amino acids. Between the trimmed V and J ends, which lost 1 base and 3 bases, there was a span of 22 bases. Germline lookup yields CDR1 SGHTA and CDR2 FQGNSA. CDR3 region: CASSLGGWASNPLYEQYF. CDR3 sequence (DNA): TGTGCCAGCAGCTTAGGGGGTTGGGCTAGCAACCCTCTCTACGAGCAGTACTTC.

The chain combines TRBV2 with TRBJ2-7, with D unclear. The germline CDR1 and CDR2 sequences are SNHLY and FYNNEI. CDR3 length: 10 amino acids. The V end was cut by 1 base, the J end by 8 bases, with 3 bases between. In DNA form, the CDR3 reads TGTGCCAGCAGTGAAGATAAGCAGTACTTC. Translation gives CASSEDKQYF.

The rearrangement links TRBV7-3 to TRBJ2-1; D possibly corresponds to TRBD2 (6 bases). V lost 5 bases, J lost 5 bases, and 13 bases lay in between. Germline loops: CDR1 SGHTA, CDR2 FQGTGA. The CDR3 is made up of 14 amino acids. The CDR3 sequence is CASSRTGTHNEQFF. CDR3 sequence (DNA): TGTGCCAGCAGCCGCACCGGGACTCACAATGAGCAGTTCTTC.

This clone was counted once. The J gene is TRBJ2-5, the V gene TRBV4-3; 8 bases fit TRBD2. J gave up 7 bases and V 3 bases, and 7 bases lay outside the gene matches. The CDR3 has 14 amino acids. The germline V gene has CDR1 LGHNA and CDR2 YSLEER. The CDR3 region is CASSQGTRGMTQYF. Written as DNA, the CDR3 is TGCGCCAGCAGCCAGGGGACTAGAGGCATGACCCAGTACTTC.

This chain uses TRBV6-6 with TRBJ1-1; 7 nucleotides agree with TRBD1. The J segment lost 1 base and the V segment lost 2 bases, leaving 4 bases of the junction unmatched. Looked up from germline, CDR1 is MNHNY and CDR2 is SVGAGI (reference sequence). The CDR3 sequence is 15 residues long. The CDR3 DNA is TGTGCCAGCAGTTACGGCTCAGGGGGGAACACTGAAGCTTTCTTT. Encoded protein: CASSYGSGGNTEAFF.